Below, 15 T cell receptor beta chains from the same sample are listed, as sequenced in a study of PD-1 blockade in classical Hodgkin lymphoma. Profiled with immunoSEQ multiplex PCR; TCRdb holds only in-frame clones, not every one. The profile shows some 93,000 clones, 89% of them singletons. Relapse was seen in all patients after autologous stem cell transplantation, and brentuximab vedotin exposure was variable. Sequences were derived from peripheral blood mononuclear cells (PBMCs), sampled before the second cycle of nivolumab. All receptors come from a human donor with classical Hodgkin lymphoma.

This clone was recorded once. The J gene is TRBJ2-2, the V gene TRBV27; tentative D call: TRBD2 (5 bases). CDR1 is MNHEY, CDR2 SMNVEV, per germline (reference sequence). Trimming cost V 6 bases and J 4 bases, with 12 bases left between them. This CDR3 spans 14 amino acids. The CDR3 sequence is CASSPALATGELFF. Written as DNA, the CDR3 is TGTGCCAGCAGCCCGGCTCTAGCCACCGGGGAGCTGTTTTTT.

The J gene is TRBJ2-5, the V gene TRBV29-1; tentatively, D is TRBD1 (6 bases). V was shortened by 0 bases and J by 1 base, with 12 bases between the two germline ends. CDR1 and CDR2 from the germline V gene are SQVTM and ANQGSEA. The CDR3 runs 15 residues. The CDR3 spells CSVEDLGQGQETQYF. Here the CDR3 DNA reads TGCAGCGTTGAAGACCTGGGACAAGGCCAAGAGACCCAGTACTTC.

The rearrangement joins TRBV28 to TRBJ2-2; unclear D gene. CDR1 and CDR2 (germline): MDHEN, SYDVKM. Trimming took 6 bases from V and 0 from J, leaving 11 bases between them. The CDR3 runs 15 residues. CDR3 loop: CASSPRVPNTGELFF. The CDR3 bases are TGTGCCAGCAGCCCCCGGGTCCCGAACACCGGGGAGCTGTTTTTT. Looking up the rest from reference TRBV28 and TRBJ2-2 gives the full variable domain: DVKVTQSSRYLVKRTGEKVFLECVQDMDHENMFWYRQDPGLGLRLIYFSYDVKMKEKGDIPEGYSVSREKKERFSLILESASTNQTSMYLCASSPRVPNTGELFFGEGSRLTVL.

This chain joins TRBV7-2 and TRBJ1-4; 7 bases are shared with TRBD1. CDR1 SGHTA and CDR2 FQGNSA come from the germline V gene. The CDR3 has 15 amino acids. The ends lost 6 bases at V and 8 bases at J; junction bases unmatched: 12. The CDR3 DNA sequence: TGTGCCAGCAGTTCAACAGGGGTAGTCGGGGAAAAACTGTTTTTT. This sequence encodes CASSSTGVVGEKLFF.

This rearrangement joins TRBV28 to TRBJ1-6; a possible D gene is TRBD1 (6 bases). Germline assignment: CDR1 MDHEN and CDR2 SYDVKM. The CDR3 covers 16 residues. Trimming took off 6 bases at V and 9 bases at J, with 21 bases between the two ends. For the CDR3, the DNA is TGTGCCAGCAGCCGCCCCGGGGCGCAGGGGTCTTCACCCCTCCACTTT. It specifies CASSRPGAQGSSPLHF.

The CDR3 reads CASSSPLAGGALTQYF. CDR3 in DNA: TGCGCCAGCAGCTCCCCTCTAGCGGGGGGGGCTCTTACGCAGTATTTT. The chain employs TRBV5-1 and TRBJ2-3, with 12 bases identical to TRBD2. Germline assignment: CDR1 SGHRS and CDR2 YFSETQ. After removal of 3 bases from V and 8 bases from J, the junction contained 10 bases not matched to a gene. CDR3 length equals 16 residues. Full variable domain (outside the CDR3, taken from reference TRBV5-1 and TRBJ2-3): KAGVTQTPRYLIKTRGQQVTLSCSPISGHRSVSWYQQTPGQGLQFLFEYFSETQRNKGNFPGRFSGRQFSNSRSEMNVSTLELGDSALYLCASSSPLAGGALTQYFGPGTRLTVL.

J is TRBJ2-7 and V is TRBV27; 9 bases are shared with TRBD1. CDR1 is MNHEY, CDR2 SMNVEV, per germline (reference sequence). This CDR3 is 15 amino acids long. V was clipped by 5 bases and J by 3 bases; unmatched bases: 8. In nucleotides, the CDR3 is TGTGCCAGCAGTGCCTCCGGGACAGGGTTCTACGAGCAGTACTTC. Amino acid sequence: CASSASGTGFYEQYF.

The V and J genes are TRBV28 and TRBJ2-7; 7 nucleotides agree with TRBD1. The CDR3 is 13 residues long. The germline V gene has CDR1 MDHEN and CDR2 SYDVKM. The V segment lost 8 bases and the J segment 3 bases; nucleotides outside the gene matches: 7. The CDR3 region is CASRDSEYYEQYF. The CDR3 bases are TGTGCCAGCCGGGACAGCGAGTACTACGAGCAGTACTTC.

The chain recombines TRBV6-5 with TRBJ1-1; D not resolved. V lost 6 bases to trimming and J lost 3 bases, with 11 bases between them. CDR3 length equals 13 residues. The germline CDR1 and CDR2 sequences are MNHEY and SVGAGI. The CDR3 here is CASSRLPDTEAFF. The CDR3 DNA follows: TGTGCCAGCAGCCGTCTGCCAGACACTGAAGCTTTCTTT.

The gene calls are TRBV25-1 and TRBJ2-5; D is unresolved. The CDR3 runs to 13 residues. CDR1 and CDR2 (germline): MGHDK, SYGVNS. Trimming took off 1 base at V and 5 bases at J, with 8 bases between the two ends. The CDR3 DNA is TGTGCCAGCAGTGAATCCCCTCGGGAGACCCAGTACTTC. Amino acids: CASSESPRETQYF. The full variable domain, completed using reference TRBV25-1 and TRBJ2-5, is EADIYQTPRYLVIGTGKKITLECSQTMGHDKMYWYQQDPGMELHLIHYSYGVNSTEKGDLSSESTVSRIRTEHFPLTLESARPSHTSQYLCASSESPRETQYFGPGTRLLVL.

The chain links TRBV4-1 to TRBJ2-7; D remains unclear. The CDR3 is made up of 16 amino acids. Looked up from germline, CDR1 is MGHRA and CDR2 is YSYEKL. V was trimmed by 0 bases and J by 3 bases, leaving 15 bases between them. CDR3 protein: CASSQDPFVTVYEQYF. CDR3 DNA: TGCGCCAGCAGCCAAGATCCCTTTGTAACAGTCTACGAGCAGTACTTC.

The V call is TRBV18, the J call TRBJ1-5, with a tentative D call TRBD1 (5 bases). The CDR3 has 17 residues. Germline V CDR1 and CDR2: KGHSH, LQKENI. Trimming shortened V by 4 bases and J by 0 bases, and 16 bases separated the two germline ends. CDR3 in amino acids: CASSRGDLAFSNQPQHF. The CDR3, as DNA: TGTGCCAGCTCACGAGGGGACCTGGCATTTAGCAATCAGCCCCAGCATTTT.

J is TRBJ2-7 and V is TRBV7-6; the D gene could be TRBD1 or TRBD2 (5 bases each). Germline V gives CDR1 SGHVS, CDR2 FNYEAQ. CDR3 length: 13 amino acids. V lost 2 bases to trimming and J lost 5 bases, with 10 bases between them. The CDR3, as DNA: TGTGCCAGCAGCTTAACGGGACGACACGAGCAGTACTTC. Translated, it gives CASSLTGRHEQYF. The full variable domain, rest sourced from reference TRBV7-6 and TRBJ2-7, is GAGVSQSPRYKVTKRGQDVALRCDPISGHVSLYWYRQALGQGPEFLTYFNYEAQQDKSGLPNDRFSAERPEGSISTLTIQRTEQRDSAMYRCASSLTGRHEQYFGPGTRLTVT.

This clone showed up just once. The chain uses TRBV11-2 and TRBJ2-7, with D possibly being TRBD1 or TRBD2 (5 bases each). The length of the CDR3 is 15 residues. Per the germline V gene, CDR1 is SGHAT and CDR2 is FQNNGV. The V end lost 1 base, the J end lost 2 bases, and 12 bases lay between the germline ends. CDR3 sequence: CASSLAGTAAYEQYF. The CDR3 DNA is TGTGCCAGCAGCTTAGCGGGGACGGCCGCCTACGAGCAGTACTTC.

The J gene is TRBJ2-2, the V gene TRBV6-6, with a tentative D call TRBD1 (7 bases). CDR1 is MNHNY, CDR2 SVGAGI, per germline (reference sequence). V dropped 0 bases and J dropped 4 bases, with 12 bases sitting between them. This CDR3 is built from 16 residues. Here the CDR3 reads CASSYSGQGGTGELFF. Written as DNA, the CDR3 is TGTGCCAGCAGTTACTCGGGTCAGGGGGGCACCGGGGAGCTGTTTTTT.